The 32 T cell receptor beta chains below all came from one sample that was sequenced in a study of PD-1 blockade in classical Hodgkin lymphoma. All trial patients relapsed after autologous stem cell transplantation. Profiled with immunoSEQ multiplex PCR; TCRdb holds only in-frame clones, not every one. The table includes approximately 7,800 clones, approximately 77% detected once. The sample in question was peripheral blood mononuclear cells (PBMCs), obtained before the second cycle of nivolumab. The receptor source for this set is a human donor with classical Hodgkin lymphoma.

The chain carries TRBV6-4 and TRBJ1-1; D not certain. There are 14 residues in the CDR3. The germline V and J ends were trimmed by 0 bases and 1 base, with 6 bases remaining between them. Looked up from germline, CDR1 is MRHNA and CDR2 is SNTAGT. The CDR3 DNA is TGTGCCAGCAGTGACTCTAACAGGAACACTGAAGCTTTCTTT. It translates to CASSDSNRNTEAFF.

This chain connects TRBV20-1 to TRBJ2-1; D gene unclear. In germline, CDR1 is DFQATT, CDR2 SNEGSKA (reference sequence). Trimming cost V 4 bases and J 12 bases, with 13 bases left between them. CDR3 length equals 11 residues. As DNA, the CDR3 is TGCAGTGCTATCCCACAAGGGTGGCAGTTCTTC. Translation gives CSAIPQGWQFF.

This clone was seen a few times. The V call is TRBV19, the J call TRBJ1-5, with no clear D. CDR1 is LNHDA, CDR2 SQIVND, per germline (reference sequence). This CDR3 region has 16 residues. Between the trimmed V and J ends, which lost 5 bases and 0 bases, there was a span of 14 bases. The CDR3 spells CASSPGPRNSNQPQHF. The CDR3 DNA reads as TGTGCCAGTAGTCCAGGACCCCGGAATAGCAATCAGCCCCAGCATTTT.

The chain combines TRBV6-5 with TRBJ2-5; 7 nucleotides align to TRBD2. The V gene's germline CDR1 is MNHEY and CDR2 SVGAGI. This CDR3 is 14 amino acids long. V was clipped by 2 bases and J by 5 bases; unmatched bases: 5. The DNA for the CDR3 is TGTGCCAGCAGTTACGCAAGCGGGACGGAGACCCAGTACTTC. Its protein is CASSYASGTETQYF.

V usage is TRBV28 and J usage is TRBJ2-1; D might be TRBD2 (6 bases). Germline V lookup: CDR1 MDHEN, CDR2 SYDVKM. The CDR3 consists of 13 residues. The germline V and J ends were trimmed by 6 bases and 10 bases, with 16 bases remaining between them. This CDR3 is CASSSPSVEEQFF. In DNA form, the CDR3 reads TGTGCCAGCAGCTCTCCTAGCGTCGAAGAGCAGTTCTTC.

The chain uses TRBV2 and TRBJ1-2; a possible D gene is TRBD1 (6 bases). Trimming removed 6 bases from V and 7 bases from J, with 18 bases in between. There are 14 residues in the CDR3. Germline CDR1 reads SNHLY; CDR2 reads FYNNEI. The CDR3 region has the DNA TGTGCCAGCAGCGTTAATTCAGGGGTGGGTGGCTACACCTTC. This gives the protein CASSVNSGVGGYTF.

J is TRBJ2-1 and V is TRBV5-4; D uncertain. With 0 bases removed from V and 4 bases from J, the gap between germline ends came to 5 bases. The germline gives CDR1 SGHNT, CDR2 YYREEE (reference sequence). CDR3 length equals 13 residues. The CDR3 protein is CASSLVDYNEQFF. DNA for the CDR3: TGTGCCAGCAGCTTGGTGGATTACAATGAGCAGTTCTTC.

The CDR3: CAIRKLITAEAFF. The CDR3 DNA reads as TGTGCCATCAGGAAACTTATTACGGCGGAAGCTTTCTTT. V and J are TRBV10-3 and TRBJ1-1; D ambiguous. This CDR3 has 13 amino acids. Trimming shortened V by 6 bases and J by 8 bases, and 16 bases separated the two germline ends. Germline V gives CDR1 ENHRY, CDR2 SYGVKD.

The rearrangement uses TRBV4-2 and TRBJ2-5; TRBD2 matches at 8 bases. V gave up 4 bases and J gave up 2 bases; unmatched junction bases: 6. This CDR3 is 15 amino acids long. Germline V gives CDR1 LGHNA, CDR2 YNFKEQ. The CDR3 DNA is TGTGCCAGCAGCCCGACAACTAGCGGTCAAGAGACCCAGTACTTC. Translated: CASSPTTSGQETQYF.

V is TRBV5-6 and J is TRBJ2-7, with 11 bases aligning to TRBD2. This CDR3 is built from 15 residues. CDR1 and CDR2 from the germline V gene are SGHDT and YYEEEE. V lost 1 base and J lost 5; bases outside the gene matches: 5. The CDR3 DNA sequence: TGTGCCAGCAGCTTGTCTAGCGGGAGGATCCACGAGCAGTACTTC. This codes for CASSLSSGRIHEQYF. Filled out from reference TRBV5-6 and TRBJ2-7, the complete variable domain reads DAGVTQSPTHLIKTRGQQVTLRCSPKSGHDTVSWYQQALGQGPQFIFQYYEEEERQRGNFPDRFSGHQFPNYSSELNVNALLLGDSALYLCASSLSSGRIHEQYFGPGTRLTVT.

This chain connects TRBV10-2 to TRBJ1-5; a possible D gene is TRBD1 (6 bases). The CDR3 is 14 amino acids. V dropped 2 bases and J dropped 7 bases, with 12 bases sitting between them. Germline V gene data show CDR1 as WSHSY and CDR2 as SAAADI. The CDR3 nucleotides are TGCGCCAGCAGTGAGGGGGGGGGCAGGCAGCCCCAGCATTTT. Protein product: CASSEGGGRQPQHF.

V usage is TRBV15 and J usage is TRBJ2-3, with D uncertain. Germline loops: CDR1 LNHNV, CDR2 YYDKDF (reference sequence). Between the trimmed V and J ends, which lost 0 bases and 5 bases, there was a span of 12 bases. CDR3 length: 15 amino acids. CDR3: CATSREGPVGDTQYF. The CDR3 coding sequence is TGTGCCACCAGCAGAGAAGGGCCTGTAGGAGATACGCAGTATTTT.

The rearrangement links TRBV14 to TRBJ2-1; perhaps TRBD2 as D (5 bases). Germline V CDR1 and CDR2: SGHDN, FVKESK. The CDR3 spans 16 residues. V gave up 1 base and J gave up 0 bases, with 10 bases separating them. Written as DNA, the CDR3 is TGTGCCAGCAGCCAAGCCCGGGATTACTCCTACAATGAGCAGTTCTTC. Translated, it gives CASSQARDYSYNEQFF.

The chain recombines TRBV5-1 with TRBJ2-3, with D possibly matching TRBD2 (6 bases). CDR1 is SGHRS, CDR2 YFSETQ, per germline. V lost 1 base and J lost 3, with 12 bases in between. This CDR3 comprises 15 residues. This CDR3 reads CASSLNTGATDTQYF. For the CDR3, the DNA is TGCGCCAGCAGCTTGAATACGGGAGCAACAGATACGCAGTATTTT.

This rearrangement joins TRBV5-6 to TRBJ1-4; D perhaps matches TRBD1 (5 bases). This CDR3 is built from 16 residues. Germline assignment: CDR1 SGHDT and CDR2 YYEEEE. V lost 4 bases, J lost 4 bases, and 17 bases lay in between. In DNA, the CDR3 is TGTGCCAGCAGCCTATTACCAGGGTTTGGTAATGAAAAACTGTTTTTT. Translation: CASSLLPGFGNEKLFF.

CDR3 region: CASSLATENTEAFF. The CDR3 region has the DNA TGTGCCAGCAGCTTAGCGACGGAGAACACTGAAGCTTTCTTT. The rearrangement joins TRBV13 to TRBJ1-1; D not resolved. Germline V gene data show CDR1 as PRHDT and CDR2 as FYEKMQ (reference sequence). V was clipped by 1 base and J by 1 base, with 7 bases between them. The CDR3 runs to 14 residues.

The genes are TRBV28 and TRBJ1-1; 8 positions match TRBD1. Germline CDR1 reads MDHEN; CDR2 reads SYDVKM. The CDR3 extends over 15 amino acids. With V trimmed by 6 bases and J by 4 bases, 10 bases remained unmatched. This chain's CDR3 is CASRHGQGTITEAFF. The CDR3 region has the DNA TGTGCCAGCAGACACGGACAGGGTACTATCACTGAAGCTTTCTTT.

This chain joins TRBV19 and TRBJ2-1, with TRBD2 matching over 11 bases. The CDR3 length is 19 residues. CDR1 and CDR2 from the germline V gene are LNHDA and SQIVND (reference sequence). With 6 bases clipped from V and 1 base from J, the junction kept 14 bases outside the gene matches. CDR3 nucleotide sequence: TGTGCCAGTAGCCCTCCGGGACTAGCGGTAGTATTATCCTACAATGAGCAGTTCTTC. This encodes CASSPPGLAVVLSYNEQFF.

V gene TRBV13 combines with J gene TRBJ2-7; D is perhaps TRBD2 (6 bases). Germline V lookup: CDR1 PRHDT, CDR2 FYEKMQ (reference sequence). CDR3 length: 16 residues. The germline V and J ends were trimmed by 1 base and 1 base, with 14 bases remaining between them. The CDR3, as DNA: TGTGCCAGCAGCTTAGCTATGGGGAGGTCTTCCTACGAGCAGTACTTC. Protein sequence: CASSLAMGRSSYEQYF.

The chain has TRBV15 and TRBJ1-2; the D is unclear. The V and J ends lost 0 bases and 2 bases respectively, with 13 bases between them. Germline CDR1 LNHNV, CDR2 YYDKDF (reference sequence). This CDR3 has 16 residues. In nucleotides, the CDR3 is TGTGCCACCAGCAGAGATCCCGCCAGGACGAACTATGGCTACACCTTC. As protein: CATSRDPARTNYGYTF.

This clone has just a few counts. This chain connects TRBV19 to TRBJ1-3; no firm D call. The CDR3 has 15 amino acids. Germline lookup yields CDR1 LNHDA and CDR2 SQIVND (reference sequence). Trimming cost V 5 bases and J 4 bases, with 15 bases left between them. The CDR3, as DNA: TGTGCCAGTAGTGCGGACCCCTCGGGAGGAAACACCATATATTTT. Its translation is CASSADPSGGNTIYF.

The V and J genes are TRBV5-1 and TRBJ2-7; 9 bases line up with TRBD2. V was pared by 4 bases and J by 3 bases, with 5 bases of the junction left unmatched. The germline V gene has CDR1 SGHRS and CDR2 YFSETQ. The CDR3 has 14 amino acids. For the CDR3, the DNA is TGCGCCAGCAGCCTGGGGACTAGCTTCTACGAGCAGTACTTC. It translates to CASSLGTSFYEQYF. The full variable domain, rest sourced from reference TRBV5-1 and TRBJ2-7, is KAGVTQTPRYLIKTRGQQVTLSCSPISGHRSVSWYQQTPGQGLQFLFEYFSETQRNKGNFPGRFSGRQFSNSRSEMNVSTLELGDSALYLCASSLGTSFYEQYFGPGTRLTVT.

This chain joins TRBV19 and TRBJ2-7; D gene ambiguous. Germline V lookup: CDR1 LNHDA, CDR2 SQIVND (reference sequence). This CDR3 region has 15 residues. V lost 10 bases and J 1 base, leaving 20 bases between the germline ends. CDR3 residues: CATSPGRPLSYEQYF. The CDR3 DNA follows: TGTGCCACCAGCCCCGGACGGCCTCTTTCCTACGAGCAGTACTTC.

The chain joins TRBV10-2 to TRBJ2-7, with D unresolved. V was trimmed by 0 bases and J by 5 bases, leaving 5 bases between them. The germline CDR1 and CDR2 sequences are WSHSY and SAAADI. This CDR3 comprises 12 residues. The CDR3 DNA is TGCGCCAGCAGTGAGTCGTATAACGAGCAGTACTTC. It encodes CASSESYNEQYF.

This clone has just a few counts. The CDR3 nucleotides are TGTGCCAGCCGGGGGAAAAACATTCAGTACTTC. This encodes CASRGKNIQYF. The rearrangement joins TRBV6-5 to TRBJ2-4, with D possibly being TRBD2 (6 bases). Germline V gene sequence: CDR1 MNHEY, CDR2 SVGAGI. The CDR3 has 11 residues. Trimming cost V 8 bases and J 4 bases, with 6 bases left between them.

This chain uses TRBV7-6 with TRBJ2-5, with TRBD2 identical over 10 bases. Trimming took 7 bases from V and 4 from J; bases not matched to a gene: 9. From germline, CDR1 is SGHVS and CDR2 FNYEAQ. This CDR3 comprises 15 residues. In DNA, the CDR3 is TGTGCCAGCAACAAGCGGGGGGGCTTAGTAGAGACCCAGTACTTC. Its protein is CASNKRGGLVETQYF.

This rearrangement joins TRBV13 to TRBJ2-2, with 8 bases aligning to TRBD1. Germline V gene data show CDR1 as PRHDT and CDR2 as FYEKMQ (reference sequence). V was clipped by 7 bases and J by 4 bases; unmatched bases: 5. This CDR3 is 14 amino acids long. The CDR3 sequence is CASIQGASTGELFF. The CDR3 region has the DNA TGTGCCAGCATCCAGGGGGCCAGCACCGGGGAGCTGTTTTTT.

The rearrangement links TRBV27 to TRBJ2-1, with D hard to call. Germline V gene data show CDR1 as MNHEY and CDR2 as SMNVEV (reference sequence). This CDR3 is built from 15 residues. Between the trimmed V and J ends, which lost 6 bases and 3 bases, there was a span of 15 bases. The CDR3 is CASSPLDPRYNEQFF. The CDR3 DNA reads as TGTGCCAGCAGCCCACTCGATCCGCGCTACAATGAGCAGTTCTTC.

The chain joins TRBV18 to TRBJ2-7, with D perhaps matching TRBD2 (5 bases). CDR1 and CDR2 from the germline V gene are KGHSH and LQKENI. V shed 5 bases and J shed 0 bases, with 8 bases lying between them. The length of the CDR3 is 13 residues. In DNA, the CDR3 is TGTGCCAGCTCATCCGGGGTCTCCTACGAGCAGTACTTC. Protein product: CASSSGVSYEQYF. Full variable domain (rest looked up from reference TRBV18 and TRBJ2-7): NAGVMQNPRHLVRRRGQEARLRCSPMKGHSHVYWYRQLPEEGLKFMVYLQKENIIDESGMPKERFSAEFPKEGPSILRIQQVVRGDSAAYFCASSSGVSYEQYFGPGTRLTVT.

The rearrangement links TRBV5-1 to TRBJ2-1; possible D gene TRBD2, 6 bases. Deletions cut 0 bases from V and 1 base from J, with 11 bases between. The CDR3 runs to 16 residues. Germline V gene lookup returns CDR1 SGHRS and CDR2 YFSETQ. The CDR3 DNA reads as TGCGCCAGCAGCTTGGTTAGCGGACTATCCTACAATGAGCAGTTCTTC. It codes for CASSLVSGLSYNEQFF.

J is TRBJ2-5 and V is TRBV28; D tentatively fits TRBD1 or TRBD2 (5 bases each). The V end was cut by 7 bases, the J end by 5 bases, with 17 bases between. The CDR3 has 14 amino acids. CDR1 and CDR2 from the germline V gene are MDHEN and SYDVKM. The CDR3 DNA reads TGTGCCAGCAACCCAGAGGGGCTTTCCGAGACCCAGTACTTC. It yields the protein CASNPEGLSETQYF.

This chain joins TRBV28 and TRBJ2-3; 11 bases agree with TRBD2. CDR3 length equals 18 residues. J gave up 6 bases and V 5 bases, and 16 bases lay outside the gene matches. In germline, CDR1 is MDHEN, CDR2 SYDVKM. The CDR3 spells CASSGLATTTSGTDTQYF. CDR3 DNA sequence: TGTGCCAGCAGTGGTTTAGCCACTACGACTAGCGGGACTGATACGCAGTATTTT.